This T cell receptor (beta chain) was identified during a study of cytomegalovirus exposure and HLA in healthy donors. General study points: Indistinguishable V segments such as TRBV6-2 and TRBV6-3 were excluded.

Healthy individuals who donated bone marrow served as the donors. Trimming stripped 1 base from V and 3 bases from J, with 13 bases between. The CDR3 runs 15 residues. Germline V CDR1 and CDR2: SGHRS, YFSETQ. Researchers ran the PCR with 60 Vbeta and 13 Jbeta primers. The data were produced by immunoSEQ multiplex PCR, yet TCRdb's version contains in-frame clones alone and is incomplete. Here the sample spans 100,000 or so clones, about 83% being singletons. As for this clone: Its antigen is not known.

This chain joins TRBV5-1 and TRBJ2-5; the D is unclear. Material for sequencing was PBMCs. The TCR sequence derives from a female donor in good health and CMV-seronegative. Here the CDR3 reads CASSLQNAPKETQYF. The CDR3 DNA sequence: TGCGCCAGCAGCTTGCAAAACGCACCTAAAGAGACCCAGTACTTC.